These 22 T cell receptor beta chains share one sample of origin, sequenced in a study of blood T cell repertoires in COVID-19. TCRdb's table, derived via immunoSEQ multiplex PCR, lists solely in-frame clones and lacks some. Altogether tens of thousands of clones are present, over 80% being singletons, with the ten largest covering roughly 13%. The specimen was peripheral blood. The receptors come from a woman aged 80 or older with acute or convalescent COVID-19.

The gene calls are TRBV19 and TRBJ2-7; D is ambiguous. V was pared by 6 bases and J by 4 bases, with 13 bases between. The CDR3 contains 13 residues. Germline-derived CDR1 and CDR2 are LNHDA and SQIVND (reference sequence). CDR3 bases: TGTGCCAGTAGCCGATTACCGGGTTACGAGCAGTACTTC. It is translated as CASSRLPGYEQYF. Filled out from reference TRBV19 and TRBJ2-7, the complete variable domain reads DGGITQSPKYLFRKEGQNVTLSCEQNLNHDAMYWYRQDPGQGLRLIYYSQIVNDFQKGDIAEGYSVSREKKESFPLTVTSAQKNPTAFYLCASSRLPGYEQYFGPGTRLTVT.

V is TRBV6-5 and J is TRBJ2-7; 8 nucleotides align to TRBD1. The CDR3 is 14 amino acids. After removal of 5 bases from V and 2 bases from J, the junction contained 5 bases not matched to a gene. CDR1 is MNHEY and CDR2 is SVGAGI in the germline V gene. The CDR3, as DNA: TGTGCCAGCAGTCCCAGGGGGCACCCCTACGAGCAGTACTTC. Translated: CASSPRGHPYEQYF.

The chain uses TRBV7-8 and TRBJ1-2; 7 bases match TRBD1. V gave up 6 bases and J gave up 11 bases; unmatched junction bases: 12. Germline V CDR1 and CDR2: SGHVS, FQNEAQ. This CDR3 is 13 amino acids long. The CDR3 here is CASRPGGSEGYTF. The DNA of the CDR3 is TGTGCCAGCAGGCCAGGGGGTTCGGAGGGATACACCTTC.

This rearrangement joins TRBV28 to TRBJ2-6, with a weak D call TRBD1 (6 bases). CDR1 is MDHEN, CDR2 SYDVKM, per germline. The V end lost 6 bases, the J end lost 2 bases, and 11 bases lay between the germline ends. This CDR3 spans 15 amino acids. Written as DNA, the CDR3 is TGTGCCAGCAGACCAGGGGCGGCTGGGGCCAACGTCCTGACTTTC. This gives the protein CASRPGAAGANVLTF.

This sequence joins TRBV7-2 and TRBJ1-6; the D gene is possibly TRBD1 (6 bases). This CDR3 region has 13 residues. V was trimmed by 5 bases and J by 12 bases, leaving 14 bases between them. The germline V gene has CDR1 SGHTA and CDR2 FQGNSA. DNA of the CDR3: TGTGCCAGCAGCGCCTACAGGGAATTACCCCTCCACTTT. Protein: CASSAYRELPLHF.

This rearrangement joins TRBV12-3 or TRBV12-4 to TRBJ2-7, with 11 bases matching TRBD1. The J segment lost 5 bases and the V segment lost 5 bases, leaving 2 bases of the junction unmatched. The CDR3 is 13 amino acids. The CDR3 loop is CASSRTGGHEQYF. The CDR3 DNA follows: TGTGCCAGCAGTCGGACAGGGGGCCACGAGCAGTACTTC.

V gene TRBV6-2 or TRBV6-3 combines with J gene TRBJ1-5; D gene unclear. V was cut by 2 bases and J by 0 bases, with 8 bases left in between. This CDR3 has 15 residues. CDR1 is MNHEY, CDR2 SVGEGT, per germline. The CDR3 here is CASSYGEDSNQPQHF. The CDR3 nucleotides are TGTGCCAGCAGTTACGGGGAGGATAGCAATCAGCCCCAGCATTTT.

This sequence joins TRBV20-1 and TRBJ2-1; tentatively, D is TRBD2 (6 bases). The CDR3 consists of 11 residues. Trimming removed 3 bases at V and 16 bases at J, with 16 bases between. Germline V gives CDR1 DFQATT, CDR2 SNEGSKA (reference sequence). For the CDR3, the DNA is TGCAGTGCTAGCGTAAGACTAGGAGCCTTCTTC. It yields the protein CSASVRLGAFF.

This rearrangement joins TRBV6-6 to TRBJ1-5; 9 nucleotides align to TRBD1. Germline V lookup: CDR1 MNHNY, CDR2 SVGAGI (reference sequence). This CDR3 contains 14 residues. Losses at the gene ends were 10 bases for V and 4 bases for J; bases not matched to a gene: 8. CDR3 region: CATRGQGPNQPQHF. Here the CDR3 DNA reads TGTGCCACTCGGGGACAGGGCCCTAATCAGCCCCAGCATTTT.

The chain carries TRBV9 and TRBJ2-1; D is possibly TRBD2 (6 bases). There are 15 residues in the CDR3. Trimming left V 0 bases short and J 9 bases short, with 16 bases between. CDR1 is SGDLS and CDR2 is YYNGEE in the germline V gene. CDR3 DNA: TGTGCCAGCAGCGTAGTTGGAGGGCGGATGATTGAGCAGTTCTTC. This codes for CASSVVGGRMIEQFF.

J is TRBJ1-6 and V is TRBV5-1; TRBD1 aligns across 9 bases. Trimming at V came to 4 bases and at J to 11 bases, leaving 7 bases not matched to a gene. The CDR3 runs 14 residues. Germline-derived CDR1 and CDR2 are SGHRS and YFSETQ. CDR3 DNA: TGCGCCAGCAGCATATCCGGGACAGGGACACCCCTCCACTTT. It is translated as CASSISGTGTPLHF.

The gene calls are TRBV19 and TRBJ1-5; D perhaps matches TRBD1 (6 bases). The CDR3 consists of 15 residues. Trimming removed 4 bases from V and 1 base from J, with 11 bases in between. Germline V gives CDR1 LNHDA, CDR2 SQIVND (reference sequence). The CDR3 loop reads CASSKTQGSNQPQHF. In DNA, the CDR3 is TGTGCCAGTAGTAAAACCCAGGGGAGCAATCAGCCCCAGCATTTT.

The rearrangement links TRBV14 to TRBJ1-6; D not certain. The V and J ends lost 0 bases and 9 bases respectively, with 12 bases between them. The CDR3 is made up of 15 amino acids. From germline, CDR1 is SGHDN and CDR2 FVKESK. DNA of the CDR3: TGTGCCAGCAGCCAAGATCGCGGGGTTAGTTCACCCCTCCACTTT. This translates into CASSQDRGVSSPLHF.

The V and J genes are TRBV5-4 and TRBJ2-1, with 11 bases aligning to TRBD1. V lost 3 bases to trimming and J lost 3 bases; unmatched junction nucleotides: 5. CDR3 length equals 16 residues. CDR1 is SGHNT and CDR2 is YYREEE in the germline V gene (reference sequence). CDR3 bases: TGTGCCAGCAGCTGGGGACAGGGGGTGGTCTACAATGAGCAGTTCTTC. Protein sequence: CASSWGQGVVYNEQFF.

J is TRBJ1-2 and V is TRBV6-2 or TRBV6-3; 8 nucleotides line up with TRBD1. CDR1 and CDR2 from the germline V gene are MNHEY and SVGEGT. The CDR3 runs 13 residues. V dropped 5 bases and J dropped 8; count of bases not matched to a gene: 7. CDR3 residues: CASSRGQGYGYTF. The CDR3 DNA reads as TGTGCCAGCAGTAGAGGACAGGGATACGGCTACACCTTC.

V and J are TRBV7-8 and TRBJ1-1; TRBD1 matches at 12 bases. The CDR3 sequence is 15 residues long. V lost 5 bases and J lost 4; bases outside the gene matches: 5. Germline values: CDR1 SGHVS, CDR2 FQNEAQ. The CDR3 DNA reads TGTGCCAGCAGCCCCGGGACAGGGGGCGGCACTGAAGCTTTCTTT. As protein: CASSPGTGGGTEAFF.

The chain carries TRBV30 and TRBJ2-7; 7 bases are shared with TRBD2. The germline CDR1 and CDR2 sequences are GTSNPN and SVGIG (reference sequence). The J segment lost 9 bases and the V segment lost 2 bases, leaving 7 bases of the junction unmatched. The CDR3 has 12 residues. The CDR3 DNA follows: TGTGCCTGGAGTAACGGGGGGAGAGGGCAGTACTTC. Translated, it gives CAWSNGGRGQYF.

This chain connects TRBV7-6 to TRBJ1-2; 10 nucleotides line up with TRBD1. Unmatched junction bases numbered 13, after V lost 8 bases and J lost 7 bases. The germline V gene encodes CDR1 SGHVS and CDR2 FNYEAQ. The CDR3 loop spans 15 amino acids. CDR3 sequence reads: CASGRAGQGFRGYTF. CDR3 in DNA: TGTGCCAGCGGGAGGGCGGGACAGGGGTTCCGTGGCTACACCTTC.

CDR3 protein: CASSGQGKGAFF. The CDR3 DNA sequence: TGTGCCAGCAGTGGACAGGGCAAAGGAGCTTTCTTT. The chain couples TRBV28 to TRBJ1-1; 8 bases match TRBD1. The CDR3 consists of 12 residues. V shed 5 bases and J 10 bases; nucleotides not matched to a gene: 6. CDR1 and CDR2 from the germline V gene are MDHEN and SYDVKM.

The chain recombines TRBV7-9 with TRBJ1-1; 10 bases agree with TRBD1. Trimming cost V 5 bases and J 6 bases; bases outside gene matches: 15. Germline assignment: CDR1 SEHNR and CDR2 FQNEAQ (reference sequence). The length of the CDR3 is 17 residues. This CDR3 reads CASSPTGDRGGVAEAFF. The CDR3, as DNA: TGTGCCAGCAGCCCCACTGGGGACAGGGGCGGAGTCGCTGAAGCTTTCTTT.

The V and J genes are TRBV4-3 and TRBJ2-3; 9 bases align to TRBD2. Per the germline V gene, CDR1 is LGHNA and CDR2 is YSLEER. With 1 base clipped from V and 2 bases from J, the junction kept 7 bases outside the gene matches. This CDR3 has 17 residues. As DNA, the CDR3 is TGCGCCAGCAGCCAAGTGCGGTCTAGCGGGACCACAGATACGCAGTATTTT. Translation: CASSQVRSSGTTDTQYF.

The rearrangement uses TRBV25-1 and TRBJ2-7; unclear D gene. Germline loops: CDR1 MGHDK, CDR2 SYGVNS. This CDR3 spans 13 amino acids. Trimming left V 3 bases short and J 1 base short, with 7 bases between. CDR3 in DNA: TGTGCCAGCAGTGAGGCAGGATCCTACGAGCAGTACTTC. Its protein is CASSEAGSYEQYF.